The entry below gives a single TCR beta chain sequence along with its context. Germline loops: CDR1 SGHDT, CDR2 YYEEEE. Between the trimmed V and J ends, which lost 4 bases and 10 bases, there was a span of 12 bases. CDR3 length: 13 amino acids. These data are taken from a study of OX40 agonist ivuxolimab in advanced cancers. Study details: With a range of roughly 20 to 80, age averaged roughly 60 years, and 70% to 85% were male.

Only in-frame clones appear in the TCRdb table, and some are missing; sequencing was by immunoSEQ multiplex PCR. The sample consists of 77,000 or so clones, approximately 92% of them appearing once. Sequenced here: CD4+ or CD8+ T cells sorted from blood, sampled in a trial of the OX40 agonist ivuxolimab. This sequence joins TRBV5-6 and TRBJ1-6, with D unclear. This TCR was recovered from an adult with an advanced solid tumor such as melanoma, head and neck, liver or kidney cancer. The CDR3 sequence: CASSPNLGSPLHF. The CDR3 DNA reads TGTGCCAGCAGCCCGAACTTGGGGTCACCCCTCCACTTT.